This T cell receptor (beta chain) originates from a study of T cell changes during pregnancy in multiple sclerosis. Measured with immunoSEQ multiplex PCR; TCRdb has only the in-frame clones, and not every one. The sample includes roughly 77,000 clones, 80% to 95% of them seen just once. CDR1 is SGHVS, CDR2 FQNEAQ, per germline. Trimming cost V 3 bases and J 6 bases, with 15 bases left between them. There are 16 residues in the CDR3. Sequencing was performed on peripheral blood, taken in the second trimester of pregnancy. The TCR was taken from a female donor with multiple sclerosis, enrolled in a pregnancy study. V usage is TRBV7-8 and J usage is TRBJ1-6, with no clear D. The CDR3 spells CASSFPTVAGNSPLHF. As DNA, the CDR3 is TGTGCCAGCAGCTTCCCCACGGTGGCGGGTAATTCACCCCTCCACTTT.